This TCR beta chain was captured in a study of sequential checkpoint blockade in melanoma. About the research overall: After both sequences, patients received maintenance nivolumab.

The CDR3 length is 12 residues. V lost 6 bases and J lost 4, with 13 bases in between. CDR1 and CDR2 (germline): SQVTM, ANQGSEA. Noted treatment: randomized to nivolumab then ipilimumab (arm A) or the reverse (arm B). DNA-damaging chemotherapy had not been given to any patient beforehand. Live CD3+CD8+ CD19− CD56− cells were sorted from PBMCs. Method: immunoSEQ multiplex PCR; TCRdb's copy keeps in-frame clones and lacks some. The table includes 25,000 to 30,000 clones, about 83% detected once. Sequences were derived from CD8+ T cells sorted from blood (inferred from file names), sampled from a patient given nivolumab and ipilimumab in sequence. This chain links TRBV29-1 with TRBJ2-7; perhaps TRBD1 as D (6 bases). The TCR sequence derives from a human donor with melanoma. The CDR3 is CSVGPGEYEQYF. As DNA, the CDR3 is TGCAGCGTAGGACCAGGGGAATACGAGCAGTACTTC.